The following is a TCR beta chain sequence with its context. Adult donors, all healthy and HIV-negative, had no recent acute infections or vaccinations. This record belongs to a study of shared clonotypes between healthy human individuals. The table came from immunoSEQ multiplex PCR; TCRdb's copy has only in-frame clones and leaves some out. The sample contains 450,000 to 500,000 clones, 78% of which appear only once. V shed 5 bases and J 1 base; nucleotides not matched to a gene: 6. Germline V lookup: CDR1 SGHAT, CDR2 FQNNGV. The CDR3 covers 15 residues. The material sequenced was PBMCs. The chain combines TRBV11-2 with TRBJ2-7; 9 nucleotides agree with TRBD1. This sequence originates from a middle-aged woman in good health. Some clones in this sample may be carry-over from other donors' samples. DNA of the CDR3: TGTGCCAGCAGCCGCCCCGGGACAGGGTCCTACGAGCAGTACTTC. Protein sequence: CASSRPGTGSYEQYF.